This T cell receptor beta chain was obtained from a study of T cells in Graves' hyperthyroidism and ophthalmopathy. This clonotype was seen only a few times. Germline V lookup: CDR1 SGHTA, CDR2 FQGNSA. The V gene lost 1 base and the J gene lost 5 bases, with 17 bases spanning the gap. This CDR3 comprises 16 residues. With a duration under 2 months, the hyperthyroidism was newly diagnosed in patients aged 18 to 65. Patients showing uncontrolled infection, other autoimmune disease, pregnancy or lactation were ineligible. Diagnoses used clinical symptoms, serum thyroxine and TRAb, thyroid ultrasound and orbital computed tomography. Template material for amplifying TCR beta CDR3 regions consisted of RNA transcripts. First-round RT-PCR of the TCR CDR3 relied on the HTBI primer set. TCRdb re-called the multiplex PCR reads with MiXCR, one entry per CDR3 protein. The repertoire holds about 560,000 distinct CDR3 sequences, with roughly a sixth as singletons.

This receptor was identified in a young woman with Graves' hyperthyroidism. Sequenced: blood. J is TRBJ1-1 and V is TRBV7-2; D possibly corresponds to TRBD1 (5 bases). CDR3: CASSLVFRPGGTEAFF. The CDR3 region has the DNA TGTGCCAGCAGCTTAGTTTTCCGTCCGGGGGGAACTGAAGCTTTCTTT.